Listed below are T cell receptor beta chains from one sample, sequenced in a study of response to subunit inactivated influenza vaccine. MiXCR, run by TCRdb on the RT-PCR reads, gives a single entry per CDR3 protein. The table shows over 800,000 distinct CDR3 sequences, with around 21% occurring only once. Sample: PBMCs from blood, taken 5 days after vaccination. The source of these receptors is a man aged 50-59 years who received an inactivated influenza vaccine. Each CDR3 is given with its conserved first and last residue. Each record gives: J gene, clone size, V gene, D gene, CDR3 DNA, CDR3 protein. The D gene is left open where the match is weak. Clone sizes are given selectively: once, few, many, or a class where the clone is expanded.

>TRBJ2-5|many|TRBV7-9|NA
TGTGCCAGCAGCTTCGTTGGGGGGCCTGCTCAAGAGACCCAGTACTTC
CASSFVGGPAQETQYF
>TRBJ2-7|few|TRBV20-1|NA
TGCAGTGCTAGAAGAGATAGAGGTAGCGAGCAGTACTTC
CSARRDRGSEQYF
>TRBJ2-6|NA|TRBV5-1|NA
TGCGCCAGCAGCTCTCAGGTTAGCTCTGGGGCCAACGTCCTGACTTTC
CASSSQVSSGANVLTF
>TRBJ2-1|few|TRBV6-4|TRBD2
TGTGCCAGCAGTGAAGTTACTAGCGGGACCTACTACAATGAGCAGTTCTTC
CASSEVTSGTYYNEQFF
>TRBJ2-2|NA|TRBV7-8|NA
TGTGCCAGCAGCCTTGACCTTCGACAGACGAACACCGGGGAGCTGTTTTTT
CASSLDLRQTNTGELFF
>TRBJ1-1|few|TRBV4-3|NA
TGCGCCAGCACCGAGAGTCTGGGGCAGAACACTGAAGCTTTCTTT
CASTESLGQNTEAFF
>TRBJ2-3|NA|TRBV20-1|TRBD2
TGCAGTGCTAGAGGTCCCACCGGGCGGGAGTCTTTGACGCAGTATTTT
CSARGPTGRESLTQYF
>TRBJ1-1|few|TRBV30|NA
TGTGCCTGGGGTGAGTTAAACACTGAAGCTTTCTTT
CAWGELNTEAFF
>TRBJ1-1|NA|TRBV5-1|NA
TGCGCCAGCAGCGTCTCCTCGGGCAGCACTGAAGCTTTCTTT
CASSVSSGSTEAFF
>TRBJ1-2|NA|TRBV27|NA
TGTGCCACCAAAACTAAGCGGACTCTCTATGGCTACACCTTC
CATKTKRTLYGYTF
>TRBJ1-1|NA|TRBV6-4|TRBD1
TGTGCCAGCAGTGCAACAGGGGCTGAAGAAGCTTTCTTT
CASSATGAEEAFF
>TRBJ2-7|NA|TRBV5-1|TRBD1
TGCGCCAGCAGTTGGGACAGGGGCAACGAGCAGTACTTC
CASSWDRGNEQYF
>TRBJ1-1|few|TRBV6-2/TRBV6-3|NA
TGTGCCAGCAGCCCGCGTACTCTAGACAGGTTGAACACTGAAGCTTTCTTT
CASSPRTLDRLNTEAFF
>TRBJ1-5|few|TRBV6-4|NA
TGTGCCAGCAGCGATGGCCAGGGCAATCAGCCCCAGCATTTT
CASSDGQGNQPQHF